This is a list of T cell receptor beta chains from one sample in a study of Ad26.COV2.S vaccination and SARS-CoV-2 variants. The data were produced by immunoSEQ multiplex PCR, yet TCRdb's version contains in-frame clones alone and is incomplete. The sample lists more than 300,000 clones, 88% occurring once. Sequenced material: peripheral blood, taken in a trial of Ad26.COV2.S vaccine versus placebo. The receptors originated from a person between 18 and 65 years old who received the Ad26.COV2.S COVID-19 vaccine or a placebo. The CDR3 runs from the conserved cysteine through the conserved F or W. The D gene is left open where the match is weak. Size is omitted from some rows. Given values are once, few, many or a class for expanded clones.

D: TRBD2; J: TRBJ2-1; V: TRBV5-6; size: -; CDR3: CASSLEASGRLYNEQFF; DNA: TGTGCCAGCAGCTTGGAGGCTAGCGGGAGGCTATACAATGAGCAGTTCTTC
D: -; J: TRBJ2-3; V: TRBV30; size: few; CDR3: CAWSPGPGNRGTQYF; DNA: TGTGCCTGGAGCCCAGGGCCAGGGAACCGTGGTACGCAGTATTTT
D: -; J: TRBJ1-1; V: TRBV9; size: -; CDR3: CASSVGMGRWGNTEAFF; DNA: TGTGCCAGCAGCGTTGGAATGGGGCGATGGGGGAACACTGAAGCTTTCTTT
D: -; J: TRBJ1-2; V: TRBV28; size: -; CDR3: CASGEGSKTYGYTF; DNA: TGTGCCAGCGGGGAGGGGTCGAAAACTTATGGCTACACCTTC
D: -; J: TRBJ1-2; V: TRBV28; size: -; CDR3: CASSFPTGANYGYTF; DNA: TGTGCCAGCAGTTTTCCGACAGGAGCTAACTATGGCTACACCTTC
D: -; J: TRBJ2-3; V: TRBV11-2; size: -; CDR3: CASSFGGGRTQYF; DNA: TGTGCCAGCAGCTTTGGCGGTGGCAGGACGCAGTATTTT
D: -; J: TRBJ2-7; V: TRBV7-2; size: -; CDR3: CASSTGLSYEQYF; DNA: TGTGCCAGCAGCACAGGGTTATCCTACGAGCAGTACTTC
D: -; J: TRBJ1-2; V: TRBV5-4; size: -; CDR3: CASSLEEYGYTF; DNA: TGTGCCAGCAGCTTGGAGGAATATGGCTACACCTTC
D: -; J: TRBJ1-5; V: TRBV28; size: -; CDR3: CASRSGQSQPQHF; DNA: TGTGCCAGCAGATCCGGGCAGAGTCAGCCCCAGCATTTT
D: -; J: TRBJ2-1; V: TRBV5-1; size: -; CDR3: CASSRPEVYNEQFF; DNA: TGCGCCAGCAGCAGACCTGAGGTCTACAATGAGCAGTTCTTC
D: -; J: TRBJ2-1; V: TRBV4-1; size: -; CDR3: CASSHNNEQFF; DNA: TGCGCCAGCAGCCACAACAATGAGCAGTTCTTC
D: -; J: TRBJ1-1; V: TRBV18; size: -; CDR3: CASSPRSLNTEAFF; DNA: TGTGCCAGCTCACCTCGTTCCTTGAACACTGAAGCTTTCTTT
D: -; J: TRBJ1-1; V: TRBV28; size: -; CDR3: CASSIQGGNTEAFF; DNA: TGTGCCAGCAGTATACAGGGTGGGAACACTGAAGCTTTCTTT
D: -; J: TRBJ1-3; V: TRBV9; size: -; CDR3: CASSVRSGGNTIYF; DNA: TGTGCCAGCAGCGTCCGGTCTGGGGGAAACACCATATATTTT
D: -; J: TRBJ2-7; V: TRBV12-3/TRBV12-4; size: once; CDR3: CASRLRPLGQYF; DNA: TGTGCCAGCAGACTTCGCCCTCTCGGGCAGTACTTC
D: -; J: TRBJ1-1; V: TRBV2; size: -; CDR3: CASSAQVNTEAFF; DNA: TGTGCCAGCAGCGCTCAGGTGAACACTGAAGCTTTCTTT
D: -; J: TRBJ2-1; V: TRBV15; size: -; CDR3: CATSRTPSGNNEQFF; DNA: TGTGCCACCAGCAGGACTCCTAGTGGGAACAATGAGCAGTTCTTC
D: -; J: TRBJ2-5; V: TRBV3-1/TRBV3-2; size: -; CDR3: CASSSSRAGKETQYF; DNA: TGTGCCAGCAGCTCGTCACGGGCAGGGAAAGAGACCCAGTACTTC
D: -; J: TRBJ1-5; V: TRBV5-8; size: -; CDR3: CASSFSGRVYQPQHF; DNA: TGTGCCAGCAGCTTCTCGGGCAGGGTTTATCAGCCCCAGCATTTT
D: -; J: TRBJ1-1; V: TRBV28; size: -; CDR3: CASSDRMNTEAFF; DNA: TGTGCCAGCAGCGACAGAATGAACACTGAAGCTTTCTTT
D: TRBD1; J: TRBJ2-2; V: TRBV5-4; size: -; CDR3: CASSPGTGRTGELFF; DNA: TGTGCCAGCAGCCCAGGGACAGGGAGGACCGGGGAGCTGTTTTTT
D: TRBD1; J: TRBJ2-7; V: TRBV10-3; size: few; CDR3: CATLLYRGSDEQYF; DNA: TGTGCCACCCTACTGTACAGGGGTAGCGACGAGCAGTACTTC
D: -; J: TRBJ1-6; V: TRBV28; size: -; CDR3: CASSFEESPLHF; DNA: TGTGCCAGCAGTTTTGAGGAGTCACCCCTCCACTTT